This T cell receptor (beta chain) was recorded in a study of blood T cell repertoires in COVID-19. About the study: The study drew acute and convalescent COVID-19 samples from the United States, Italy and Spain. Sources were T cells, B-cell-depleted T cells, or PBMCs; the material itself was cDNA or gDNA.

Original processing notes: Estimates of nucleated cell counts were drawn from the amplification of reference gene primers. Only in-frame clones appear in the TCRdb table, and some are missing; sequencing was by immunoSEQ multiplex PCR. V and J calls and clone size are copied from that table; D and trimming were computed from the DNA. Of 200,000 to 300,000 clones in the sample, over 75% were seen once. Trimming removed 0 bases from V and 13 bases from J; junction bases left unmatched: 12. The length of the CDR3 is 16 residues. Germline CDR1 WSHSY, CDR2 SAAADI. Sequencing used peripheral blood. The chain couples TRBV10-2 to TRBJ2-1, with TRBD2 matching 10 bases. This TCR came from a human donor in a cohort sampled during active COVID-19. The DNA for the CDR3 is TGCGCCAGCAGTGAGTCGACGGGGACTAGCGCCGTGGGCCAGTTCTTC. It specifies CASSESTGTSAVGQFF.